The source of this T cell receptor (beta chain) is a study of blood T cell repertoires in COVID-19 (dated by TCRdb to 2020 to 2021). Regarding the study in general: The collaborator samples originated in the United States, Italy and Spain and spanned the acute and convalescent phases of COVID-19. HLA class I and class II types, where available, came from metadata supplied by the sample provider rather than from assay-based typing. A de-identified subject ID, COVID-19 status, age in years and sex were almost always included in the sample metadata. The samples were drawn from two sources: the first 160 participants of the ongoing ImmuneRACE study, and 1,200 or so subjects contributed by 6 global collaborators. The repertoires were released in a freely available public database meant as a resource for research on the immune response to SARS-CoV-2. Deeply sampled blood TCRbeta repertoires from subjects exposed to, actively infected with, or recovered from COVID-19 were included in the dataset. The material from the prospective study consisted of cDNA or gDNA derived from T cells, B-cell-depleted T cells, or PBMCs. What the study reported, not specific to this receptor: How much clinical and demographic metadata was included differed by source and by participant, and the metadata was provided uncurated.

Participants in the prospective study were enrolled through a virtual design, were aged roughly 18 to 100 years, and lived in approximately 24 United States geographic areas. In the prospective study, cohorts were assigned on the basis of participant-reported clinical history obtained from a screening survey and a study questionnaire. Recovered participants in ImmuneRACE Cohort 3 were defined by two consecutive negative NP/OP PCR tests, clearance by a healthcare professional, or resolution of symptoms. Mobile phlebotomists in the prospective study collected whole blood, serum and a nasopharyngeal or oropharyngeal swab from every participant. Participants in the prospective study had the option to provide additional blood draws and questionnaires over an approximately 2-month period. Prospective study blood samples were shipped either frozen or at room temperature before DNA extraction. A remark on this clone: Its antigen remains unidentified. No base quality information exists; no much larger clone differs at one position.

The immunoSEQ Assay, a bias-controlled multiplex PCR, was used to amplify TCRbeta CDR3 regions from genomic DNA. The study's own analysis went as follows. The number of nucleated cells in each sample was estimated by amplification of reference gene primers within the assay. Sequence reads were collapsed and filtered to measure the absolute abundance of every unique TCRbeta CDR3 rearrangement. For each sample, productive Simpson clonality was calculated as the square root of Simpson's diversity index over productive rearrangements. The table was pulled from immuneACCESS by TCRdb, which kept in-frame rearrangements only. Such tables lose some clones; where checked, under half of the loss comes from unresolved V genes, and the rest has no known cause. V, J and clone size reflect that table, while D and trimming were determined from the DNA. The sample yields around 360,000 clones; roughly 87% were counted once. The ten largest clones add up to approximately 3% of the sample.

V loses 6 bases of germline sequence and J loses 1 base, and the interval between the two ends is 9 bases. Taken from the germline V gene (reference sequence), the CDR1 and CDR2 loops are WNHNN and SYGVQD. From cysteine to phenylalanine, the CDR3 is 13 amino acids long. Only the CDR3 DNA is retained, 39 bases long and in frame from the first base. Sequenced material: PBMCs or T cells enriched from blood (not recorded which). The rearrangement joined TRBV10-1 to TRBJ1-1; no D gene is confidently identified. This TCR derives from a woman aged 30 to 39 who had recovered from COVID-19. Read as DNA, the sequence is TGCGCCAGCAGCGGAGACGAGAACACTGAAGCTTTCTTT. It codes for CASSGDENTEAFF.